This TCR beta chain is from a study of response to subunit inactivated influenza vaccine. TCRdb reprocessed the RT-PCR reads via MiXCR and lists one record per CDR3 protein. The sample has around 580,000 distinct CDR3 sequences; 13% to 15% are singletons. Per the germline V gene, CDR1 is SQVTM and CDR2 is ANQGSEA. V was clipped by 7 bases and J by 7 bases; unmatched bases: 9. The CDR3 is 13 residues long. Study results and limitations: Researchers suggested that each seasonal influenza vaccination recruits few new T cells.

This clonotype was observed a few times. What it recognizes is unknown. The genes are TRBV29-1 and TRBJ2-1, with TRBD1 matching 8 bases. The source of this sequence is a man aged 50 to 60 who received an inactivated influenza vaccine. The sequencing here drew on PBMCs from blood, taken about 12 days after vaccination. The CDR3 sequence: CSDGQGARNEQFF. In nucleotides, the CDR3 is TGCAGCGACGGACAGGGTGCGAGGAATGAGCAGTTCTTC.